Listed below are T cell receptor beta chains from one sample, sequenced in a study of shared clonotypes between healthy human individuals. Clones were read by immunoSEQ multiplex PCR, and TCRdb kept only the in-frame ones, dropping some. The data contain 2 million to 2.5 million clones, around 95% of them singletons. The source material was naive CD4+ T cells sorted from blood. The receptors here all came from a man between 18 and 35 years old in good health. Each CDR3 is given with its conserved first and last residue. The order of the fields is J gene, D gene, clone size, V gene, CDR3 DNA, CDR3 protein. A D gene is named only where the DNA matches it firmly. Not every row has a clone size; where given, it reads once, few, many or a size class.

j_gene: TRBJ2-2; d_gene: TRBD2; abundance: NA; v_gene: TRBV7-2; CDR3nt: TGTGCCAGCAGCCTAGCGGGAGGTAGGACCGGGGAGCTGTTTTTT; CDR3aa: CASSLAGGRTGELFF
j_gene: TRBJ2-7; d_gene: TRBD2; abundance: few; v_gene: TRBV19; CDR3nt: TGTGCCAGTAGTCCCAGGACTAGCGACGGCGCGAAGCGGTACTTC; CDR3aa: CASSPRTSDGAKRYF
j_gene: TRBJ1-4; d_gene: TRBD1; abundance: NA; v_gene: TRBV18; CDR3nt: TGTGCCAGCTCACCTTACAGGGGGCGGGAAGCAACTAATGAAAAACTGTTTTTT; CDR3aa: CASSPYRGREATNEKLFF
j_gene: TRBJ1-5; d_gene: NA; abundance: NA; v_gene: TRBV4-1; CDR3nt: TGCGCCAGCAGACAAGATGTATGGACAGAGAATCAGCCCCAGCATTTT; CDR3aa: CASRQDVWTENQPQHF
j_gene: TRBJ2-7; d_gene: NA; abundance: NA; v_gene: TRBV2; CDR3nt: TGTGCCAGCACCTTGGACAGAGGCTACGAGCAGTACTTC; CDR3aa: CASTLDRGYEQYF
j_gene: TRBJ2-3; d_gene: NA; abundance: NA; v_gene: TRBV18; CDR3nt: TGTGCCAGCTCACCACTAGCGTCCACAGATACGCAGTATTTT; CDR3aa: CASSPLASTDTQYF
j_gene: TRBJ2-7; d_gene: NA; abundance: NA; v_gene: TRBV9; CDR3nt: TGTGCCAGCAGCCCGACGGACGGGCAGGGCACCTACGAGCAGTACTTC; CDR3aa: CASSPTDGQGTYEQYF
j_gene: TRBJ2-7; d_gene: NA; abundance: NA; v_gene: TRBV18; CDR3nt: TGTGCCAGCTCACCTGGGACCGATTCCTACGAGCAGTACTTC; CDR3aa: CASSPGTDSYEQYF
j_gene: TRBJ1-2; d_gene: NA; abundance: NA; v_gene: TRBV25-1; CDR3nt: TGTGCCAGCAGTGCCAAACCGGTGGGCTATGGCTACACCTTC; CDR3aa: CASSAKPVGYGYTF
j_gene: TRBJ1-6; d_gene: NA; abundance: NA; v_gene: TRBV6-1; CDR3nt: TGTGCCAGCAGTGAAGCGGGAGGTCGCCTAAATAATTCACCCCTCCACTTT; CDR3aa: CASSEAGGRLNNSPLHF
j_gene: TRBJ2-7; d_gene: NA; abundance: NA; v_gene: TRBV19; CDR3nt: TGTGCCAGTAGTATTGGCCCCCAGACCGAGCAGTACTTC; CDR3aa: CASSIGPQTEQYF
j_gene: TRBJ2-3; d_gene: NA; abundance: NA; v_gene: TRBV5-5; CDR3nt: TGTGCCAGCAGCTTGAACTACTTTGGGACAGATACGCAGTATTTT; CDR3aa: CASSLNYFGTDTQYF
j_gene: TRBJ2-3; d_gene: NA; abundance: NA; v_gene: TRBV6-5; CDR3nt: TGTGCCAGCAGTCGCACCGGGGTAGCCTCGGATACGCAGTATTTT; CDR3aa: CASSRTGVASDTQYF
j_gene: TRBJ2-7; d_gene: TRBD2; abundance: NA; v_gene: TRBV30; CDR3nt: TGTGCCTGGACACTAGCGGGCGGGACCTACGAGCAGTACTTC; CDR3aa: CAWTLAGGTYEQYF
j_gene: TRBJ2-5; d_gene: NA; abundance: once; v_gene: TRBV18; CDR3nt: TGTGCCAGCTCACCAGGAACTGGGGAGACCCAGTACTTC; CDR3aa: CASSPGTGETQYF
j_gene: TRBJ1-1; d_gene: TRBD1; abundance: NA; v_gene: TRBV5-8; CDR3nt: TGTGCCAGCAAAAACAGGGGAGGGGGCACTGAAGCTTTCTTT; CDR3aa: CASKNRGGGTEAFF
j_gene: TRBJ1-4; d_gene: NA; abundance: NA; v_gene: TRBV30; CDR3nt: TGTGCCTGGAGTACTACTAATGAAAAACTGTTTTTT; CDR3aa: CAWSTTNEKLFF
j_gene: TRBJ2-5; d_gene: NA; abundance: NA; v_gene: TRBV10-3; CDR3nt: TGTGCCATCAGGAACAGTAAGGAGTACCAAGAGACCCAGTACTTC; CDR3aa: CAIRNSKEYQETQYF
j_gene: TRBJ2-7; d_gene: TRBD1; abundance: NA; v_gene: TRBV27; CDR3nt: TGTGCCAGCAGTGGGCAGGGGGCAATCGAGCAGTACTTC; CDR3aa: CASSGQGAIEQYF
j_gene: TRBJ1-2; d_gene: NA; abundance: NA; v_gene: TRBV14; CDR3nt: TGTGCCAGCAGCCAAGATCTTCAGGGGAACTATGGCTACACCTTC; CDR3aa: CASSQDLQGNYGYTF
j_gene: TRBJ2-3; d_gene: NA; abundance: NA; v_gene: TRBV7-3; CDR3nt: TGTGCCAGCAGCTTATCGGGGGCAGGGGCAGATACGCAGTATTTT; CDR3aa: CASSLSGAGADTQYF
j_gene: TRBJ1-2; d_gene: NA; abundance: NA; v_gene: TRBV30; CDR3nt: TGTGCCTGGAGTGTATCGGGGGATGGCTACACCTTC; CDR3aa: CAWSVSGDGYTF
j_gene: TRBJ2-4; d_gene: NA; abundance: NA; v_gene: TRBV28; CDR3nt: TGTGCCAGCAGTCCCCCGGGACCCCGGATGTGGAACATTCAGTACTTC; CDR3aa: CASSPPGPRMWNIQYF
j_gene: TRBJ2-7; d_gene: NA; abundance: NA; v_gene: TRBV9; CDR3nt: TGTGCCAGCAGCGTAGAGGAGCTTTCCTACGAGCAGTACTTC; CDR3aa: CASSVEELSYEQYF
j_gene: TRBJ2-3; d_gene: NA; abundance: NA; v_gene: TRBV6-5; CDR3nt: TGTGCCAGCAGACGGGACGCCTCGACAGATACGCAGTATTTT; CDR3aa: CASRRDASTDTQYF
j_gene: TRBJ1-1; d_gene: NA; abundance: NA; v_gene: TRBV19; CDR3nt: TGTGCCAGTAGGCTTGACTCTGGTGTGACCACTGAAGCTTTCTTT; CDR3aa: CASRLDSGVTTEAFF
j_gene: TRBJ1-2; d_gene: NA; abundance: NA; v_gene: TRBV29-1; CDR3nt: TGCAGCGTTGGCCGGGATGGCTACACCTTC; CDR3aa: CSVGRDGYTF
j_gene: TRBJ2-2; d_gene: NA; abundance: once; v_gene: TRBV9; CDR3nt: TGTGCCAGCAGCGTCCCGGGACTCGCAGCCGGGGAGCTGTTTTTT; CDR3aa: CASSVPGLAAGELFF
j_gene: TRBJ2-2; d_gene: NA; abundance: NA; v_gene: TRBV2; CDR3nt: TGTGCCAGCAGTGAGAGCGGAATTAACACCGGGGAGCTGTTTTTT; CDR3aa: CASSESGINTGELFF
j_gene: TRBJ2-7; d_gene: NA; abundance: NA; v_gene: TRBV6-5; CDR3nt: TGTGCCAGCGGGGGGTTCGCGGGGACCTCCTACGAGCAGTACTTC; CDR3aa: CASGGFAGTSYEQYF
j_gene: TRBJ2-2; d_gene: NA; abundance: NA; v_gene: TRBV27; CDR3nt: TGTGCCAGCAGTTTAGGTGTCGGGGAGCTGTTTTTT; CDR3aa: CASSLGVGELFF
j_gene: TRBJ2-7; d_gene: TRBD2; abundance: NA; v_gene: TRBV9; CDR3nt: TGTGCCAGCAGCCCCCTGGGTGCGGGGGGGGCCTACGAGCAGTACTTC; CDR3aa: CASSPLGAGGAYEQYF
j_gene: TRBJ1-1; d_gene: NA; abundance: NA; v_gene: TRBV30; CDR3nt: TGTGCCTGGAGTGTACGGAAAGGGACACTAAGAAGGGGGAACACTGAAGCTTTCTTT; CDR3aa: CAWSVRKGTLRRGNTEAFF
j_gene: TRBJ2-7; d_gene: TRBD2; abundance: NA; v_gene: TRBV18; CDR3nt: TGTGCCAGCTCAAGACTAGCGGGATACGAGCAGTACTTC; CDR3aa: CASSRLAGYEQYF
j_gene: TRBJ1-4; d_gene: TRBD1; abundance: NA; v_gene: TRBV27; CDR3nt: TGTGCCAGCAGTGGACTGGGACAGGGGTTCGAAAAACTGTTTTTT; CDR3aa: CASSGLGQGFEKLFF
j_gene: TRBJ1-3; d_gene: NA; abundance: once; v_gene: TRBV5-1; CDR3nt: TGCGCCAGCAGCTCGGACAATCCCCGAAACACCATATATTTT; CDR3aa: CASSSDNPRNTIYF
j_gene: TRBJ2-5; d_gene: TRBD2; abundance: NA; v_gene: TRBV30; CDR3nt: TGTGCCTGGAGCCCGGGACTAGCGGGACAAGAGACCCAGTACTTC; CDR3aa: CAWSPGLAGQETQYF
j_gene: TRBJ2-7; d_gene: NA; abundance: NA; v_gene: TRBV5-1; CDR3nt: TGCGCCAGCAGCTTGGACAGAAGCTCCTACGAGCAGTACTTC; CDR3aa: CASSLDRSSYEQYF
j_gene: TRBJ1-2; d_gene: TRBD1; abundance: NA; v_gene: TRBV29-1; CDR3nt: TGCAGCGTGGCTAGTCCGACAGGGCAAGGCTACACCTTC; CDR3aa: CSVASPTGQGYTF
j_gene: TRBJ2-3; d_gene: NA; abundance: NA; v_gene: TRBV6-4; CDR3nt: TGTGCCAGCAGTGACTCGGGCAGAGGTACAGATACGCAGTATTTT; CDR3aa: CASSDSGRGTDTQYF
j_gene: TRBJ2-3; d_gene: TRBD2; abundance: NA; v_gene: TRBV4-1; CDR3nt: TGCGCCAGCAGCCAAGTTCTAGCGGGAGAAGATACGCAGTATTTT; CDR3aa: CASSQVLAGEDTQYF
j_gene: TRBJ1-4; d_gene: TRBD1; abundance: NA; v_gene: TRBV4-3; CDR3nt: TGCGCCAGCAGCCAAGAACTCCCCGGGACAGGGAATGAAAAACTGTTTTTT; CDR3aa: CASSQELPGTGNEKLFF
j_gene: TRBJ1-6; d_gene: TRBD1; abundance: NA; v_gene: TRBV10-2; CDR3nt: TGCGCCAGCAGTGAGTTTGACAGGGGGCTTTCACCCCTCCACTTT; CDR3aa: CASSEFDRGLSPLHF
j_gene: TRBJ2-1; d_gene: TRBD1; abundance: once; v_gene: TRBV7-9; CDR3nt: TGTGCCAGCACCGGGACAGGGGTGGGGTACAATGAGCAGTTCTTC; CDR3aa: CASTGTGVGYNEQFF
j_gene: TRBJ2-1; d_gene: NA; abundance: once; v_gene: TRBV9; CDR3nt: TGTGCCAGCAGCGTAGCTTCGCTAGATTGGTTTGGTGAGCAGTTCTTC; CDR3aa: CASSVASLDWFGEQFF
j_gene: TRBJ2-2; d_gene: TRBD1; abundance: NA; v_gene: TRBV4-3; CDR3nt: TGCGCCAGCACTAAACAGGGACAGTACACCGGGGAGCTGTTTTTT; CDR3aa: CASTKQGQYTGELFF
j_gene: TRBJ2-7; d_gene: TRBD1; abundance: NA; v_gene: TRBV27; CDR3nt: TGTGCCAGCAGTCCAAGCCCGACGACAGGGGGCGAGCAGTACTTC; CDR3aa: CASSPSPTTGGEQYF
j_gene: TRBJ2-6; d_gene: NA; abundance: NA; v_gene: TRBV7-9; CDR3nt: TGTGCCAGCAGCTTAGAAACGCGCGCCAACGTCCTGACTTTC; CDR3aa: CASSLETRANVLTF
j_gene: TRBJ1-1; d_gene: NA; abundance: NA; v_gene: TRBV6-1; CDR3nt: TGTGCCAGCAGACGACGGGAGAACACTGAAGCTTTCTTT; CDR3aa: CASRRRENTEAFF
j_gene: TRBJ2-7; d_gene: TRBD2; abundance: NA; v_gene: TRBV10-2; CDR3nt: TGCGCCAGCAGTAATCTAGCGGGAGGGCTCGAGCAGTACTTC; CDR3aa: CASSNLAGGLEQYF
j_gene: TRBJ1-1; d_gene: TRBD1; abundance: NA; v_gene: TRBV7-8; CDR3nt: TGTGCCAGCAGCCCAGGGGGAAGCACTGAAGCTTTCTTT; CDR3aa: CASSPGGSTEAFF
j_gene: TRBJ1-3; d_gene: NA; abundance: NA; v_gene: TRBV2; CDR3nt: TGTGCCAGCAGCGGACAGTCTGGAAACACCATATATTTT; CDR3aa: CASSGQSGNTIYF
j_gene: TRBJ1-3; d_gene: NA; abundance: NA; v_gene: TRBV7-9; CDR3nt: TGTGCCAGCAGCTTAGCTGGATCTGGAAACACCATATATTTT; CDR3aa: CASSLAGSGNTIYF
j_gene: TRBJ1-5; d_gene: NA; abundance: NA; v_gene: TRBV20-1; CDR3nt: TGCAGTGCCCCAGGGGATCAGCCCCAGCATTTT; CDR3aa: CSAPGDQPQHF
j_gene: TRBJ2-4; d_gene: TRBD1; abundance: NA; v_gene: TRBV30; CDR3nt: TGTGCCTGGAGTGCCGGACAGGGGAAAGCCAAAAACATTCAGTACTTC; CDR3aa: CAWSAGQGKAKNIQYF
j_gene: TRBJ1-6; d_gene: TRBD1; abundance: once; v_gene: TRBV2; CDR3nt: TGTGCCAGCAGCAGGACAGGGAATTATAATTCACCCCTCCACTTT; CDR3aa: CASSRTGNYNSPLHF
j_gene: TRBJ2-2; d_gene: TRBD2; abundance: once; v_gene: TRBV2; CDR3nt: TGTGCCAGCAGTGAAGTTAGTCTAGCGGGAGGGAAAAACACCGGGGAGCTGTTTTTT; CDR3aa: CASSEVSLAGGKNTGELFF
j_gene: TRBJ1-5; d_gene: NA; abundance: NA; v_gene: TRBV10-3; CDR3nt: TGTGCCATCAGTGACCCCGGACAGTTGAATCAGCCCCAGCATTTT; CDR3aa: CAISDPGQLNQPQHF
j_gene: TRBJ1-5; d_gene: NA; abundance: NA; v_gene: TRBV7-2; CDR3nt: TGTGCCAGCAGCTTAGACCCGGGTGGGCAAGGGGTTTGTCAGCCCCAGCATTTT; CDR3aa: CASSLDPGGQGVCQPQHF